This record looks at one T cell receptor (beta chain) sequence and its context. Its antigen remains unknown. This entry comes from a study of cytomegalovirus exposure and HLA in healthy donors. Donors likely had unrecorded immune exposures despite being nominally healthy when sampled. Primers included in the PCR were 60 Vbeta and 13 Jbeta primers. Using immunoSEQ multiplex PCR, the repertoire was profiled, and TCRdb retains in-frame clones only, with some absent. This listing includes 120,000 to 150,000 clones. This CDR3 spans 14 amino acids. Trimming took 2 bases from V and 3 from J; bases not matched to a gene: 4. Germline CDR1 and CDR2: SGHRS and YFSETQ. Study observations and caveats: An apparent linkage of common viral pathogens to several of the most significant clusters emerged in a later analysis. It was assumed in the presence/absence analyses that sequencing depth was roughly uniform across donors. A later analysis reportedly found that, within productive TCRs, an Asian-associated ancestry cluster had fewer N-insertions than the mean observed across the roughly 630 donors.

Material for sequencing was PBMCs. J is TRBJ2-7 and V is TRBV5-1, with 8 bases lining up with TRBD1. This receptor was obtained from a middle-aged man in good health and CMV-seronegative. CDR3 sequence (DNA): TGCGCCAGCAGCTTACGGACAGGGTTCTACGAGCAGTACTTC. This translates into CASSLRTGFYEQYF.